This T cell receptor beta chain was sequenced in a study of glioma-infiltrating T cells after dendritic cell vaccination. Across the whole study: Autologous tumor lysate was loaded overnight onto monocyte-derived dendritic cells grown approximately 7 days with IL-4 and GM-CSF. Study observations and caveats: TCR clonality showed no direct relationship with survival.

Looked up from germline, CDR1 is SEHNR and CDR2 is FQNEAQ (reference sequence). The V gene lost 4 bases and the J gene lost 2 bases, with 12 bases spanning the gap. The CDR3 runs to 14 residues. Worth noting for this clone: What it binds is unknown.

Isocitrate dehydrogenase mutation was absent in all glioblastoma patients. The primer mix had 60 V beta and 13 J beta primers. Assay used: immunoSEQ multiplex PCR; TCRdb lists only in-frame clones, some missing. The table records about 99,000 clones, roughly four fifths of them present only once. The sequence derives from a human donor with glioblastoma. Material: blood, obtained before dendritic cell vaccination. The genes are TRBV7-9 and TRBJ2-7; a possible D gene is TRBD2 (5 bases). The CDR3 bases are TGTGCCAGCAGCTCAGGCAGCGGAACCTACGAGCAGTACTTC. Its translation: CASSSGSGTYEQYF. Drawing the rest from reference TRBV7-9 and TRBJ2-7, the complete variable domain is DTGVSQNPRHKITKRGQNVTFRCDPISEHNRLYWYRQTLGQGPEFLTYFQNEAQLEKSRLLSDRFSAERPKGSFSTLEIQRTEQGDSAMYLCASSSGSGTYEQYFGPGTRLTVT.